A selection of T cell receptor beta chains follows, all from one sample in a study of blood T cell repertoires in COVID-19. The repertoire was sequenced with immunoSEQ multiplex PCR; TCRdb's copy has only in-frame clones and lacks some. The table includes hundreds of thousands of clones, about 83% detected once. Sequencing was done on a sample of PBMCs or T cells enriched from blood (not recorded which). Receptors originate from a woman between 50 and 59 years old who had recovered from COVID-19. Both conserved end residues are part of each CDR3. Fields, in order: clone size, V gene, D gene, J gene, CDR3 protein, CDR3 DNA. A D gene is named only where the DNA matches it firmly. Some rows have no size entry. The others give once, few or many, or a class for an expanded clone.

clone size: -; V gene: TRBV6-1; D gene: -; J gene: TRBJ2-7; CDR3 protein: CASSEALGRSYEQYF; CDR3 DNA: TGTGCCAGCAGTGAAGCACTTGGCAGGTCCTACGAGCAGTACTTC
clone size: -; V gene: TRBV11-2; D gene: -; J gene: TRBJ1-1; CDR3 protein: CASSLDPGGTEAFF; CDR3 DNA: TGTGCCAGCAGCTTAGATCCGGGGGGCACTGAAGCTTTCTTT
clone size: -; V gene: TRBV6-1; D gene: -; J gene: TRBJ1-1; CDR3 protein: CASSEGQGIPMNTEAFF; CDR3 DNA: TGTGCCAGCAGTGAAGGGCAGGGGATTCCCATGAACACTGAAGCTTTCTTT
clone size: -; V gene: TRBV5-6; D gene: TRBD1; J gene: TRBJ1-2; CDR3 protein: CASRYGTANYGYTF; CDR3 DNA: TGTGCCAGCAGGTACGGGACAGCTAACTATGGCTACACCTTC
clone size: -; V gene: TRBV12-3/TRBV12-4; D gene: -; J gene: TRBJ2-7; CDR3 protein: CASSRAENYEQYF; CDR3 DNA: TGTGCCAGCAGCCGAGCGGAAAACTACGAGCAGTACTTC
clone size: once; V gene: TRBV25-1; D gene: -; J gene: TRBJ1-5; CDR3 protein: CASSGGQQPSSNQPQHF; CDR3 DNA: TGTGCCAGCAGTGGCGGACAGCAACCTTCGAGCAATCAGCCCCAGCATTTT
clone size: -; V gene: TRBV7-2; D gene: TRBD1; J gene: TRBJ1-6; CDR3 protein: CASSSSGTENSPLHF; CDR3 DNA: TGTGCCAGCAGCTCTTCCGGGACAGAAAATTCACCCCTCCACTTT
clone size: -; V gene: TRBV6-2/TRBV6-3; D gene: -; J gene: TRBJ1-1; CDR3 protein: CASSYSRAGANTEAFF; CDR3 DNA: TGTGCCAGCAGTTACTCAAGGGCAGGGGCGAACACTGAAGCTTTCTTT
clone size: -; V gene: TRBV6-2/TRBV6-3; D gene: TRBD2; J gene: TRBJ2-7; CDR3 protein: CASSYSTSGGYEQYF; CDR3 DNA: TGTGCCAGCAGTTACTCGACTAGCGGGGGGTACGAGCAGTACTTC
clone size: -; V gene: TRBV7-2; D gene: TRBD2; J gene: TRBJ2-1; CDR3 protein: CASVLSGRAGNEQFF; CDR3 DNA: TGTGCCAGCGTCTTAAGCGGGAGGGCCGGAAATGAGCAGTTCTTC
clone size: -; V gene: TRBV11-2; D gene: -; J gene: TRBJ2-2; CDR3 protein: CASSFGARGTGELFF; CDR3 DNA: TGTGCCAGCAGCTTTGGGGCGCGGGGCACCGGGGAGCTGTTTTTT
clone size: -; V gene: TRBV11-2; D gene: -; J gene: TRBJ1-2; CDR3 protein: CASSLDSSYGYTF; CDR3 DNA: TGTGCCAGCAGCTTAGATAGTAGCTATGGCTACACCTTC
clone size: -; V gene: TRBV7-4; D gene: -; J gene: TRBJ1-5; CDR3 protein: CASSPVGAGARNQPQHF; CDR3 DNA: TGTGCCAGCAGCCCGGTGGGGGCAGGGGCCCGCAATCAGCCCCAGCATTTT
clone size: few; V gene: TRBV9; D gene: -; J gene: TRBJ1-2; CDR3 protein: CASSHFSGNYGYTF; CDR3 DNA: TGTGCCAGCAGCCACTTCTCAGGAAACTATGGCTACACCTTC
clone size: once; V gene: TRBV6-5; D gene: -; J gene: TRBJ2-5; CDR3 protein: CASSYSPGQETQYF; CDR3 DNA: TGTGCCAGCAGTTACTCACCTGGCCAGGAGACCCAGTACTTC
clone size: -; V gene: TRBV4-1; D gene: TRBD2; J gene: TRBJ2-5; CDR3 protein: CASSQRGLAGQETQYF; CDR3 DNA: TGCGCCAGCAGCCAGAGGGGACTAGCGGGACAAGAGACCCAGTACTTC
clone size: -; V gene: TRBV6-5; D gene: -; J gene: TRBJ2-1; CDR3 protein: CASSTGSWSYNEQFF; CDR3 DNA: TGTGCCAGCAGTACAGGGTCTTGGTCCTACAATGAGCAGTTCTTC
clone size: -; V gene: TRBV6-5; D gene: -; J gene: TRBJ2-7; CDR3 protein: CASSTRTGFIDEQYF; CDR3 DNA: TGTGCCAGCAGTACCCGGACGGGGTTTATCGACGAGCAGTACTTC
clone size: -; V gene: TRBV25-1; D gene: TRBD1; J gene: TRBJ2-7; CDR3 protein: CASSESSGGRYEQYF; CDR3 DNA: TGTGCCAGCAGTGAATCGTCAGGGGGTAGGTACGAGCAGTACTTC
clone size: once; V gene: TRBV14; D gene: -; J gene: TRBJ2-7; CDR3 protein: CASSQDTRSYEQYF; CDR3 DNA: TGTGCCAGCAGCCAAGATACCAGATCCTACGAGCAGTACTTC
clone size: -; V gene: TRBV28; D gene: TRBD1; J gene: TRBJ1-5; CDR3 protein: CASSPPPATGAGQPQHF; CDR3 DNA: TGTGCCAGCAGTCCCCCACCAGCTACAGGGGCAGGTCAGCCCCAGCATTTT
clone size: -; V gene: TRBV19; D gene: -; J gene: TRBJ1-3; CDR3 protein: CASSPRTASGNTIYF; CDR3 DNA: TGTGCCAGTAGTCCCCGGACAGCCTCTGGAAACACCATATATTTT
clone size: -; V gene: TRBV23-1; D gene: -; J gene: TRBJ1-5; CDR3 protein: CASSPGRRRNQPQHF; CDR3 DNA: TGCGCCAGCAGTCCTGGGAGGAGGCGCAATCAGCCCCAGCATTTT
clone size: -; V gene: TRBV29-1; D gene: TRBD1; J gene: TRBJ2-3; CDR3 protein: CSVDMGTGLSDTQYF; CDR3 DNA: TGCAGCGTTGATATGGGGACAGGGTTGTCAGATACGCAGTATTTT
clone size: -; V gene: TRBV24-1; D gene: -; J gene: TRBJ1-3; CDR3 protein: CATSAPAQGGNTIYF; CDR3 DNA: TGTGCCACCAGTGCCCCGGCCCAGGGGGGAAACACCATATATTTT
clone size: -; V gene: TRBV29-1; D gene: -; J gene: TRBJ1-5; CDR3 protein: CSVGDTFNQPQHF; CDR3 DNA: TGCAGCGTTGGGGACACCTTCAATCAGCCCCAGCATTTT
clone size: -; V gene: TRBV7-9; D gene: -; J gene: TRBJ2-7; CDR3 protein: CASSRRDSAYEQYF; CDR3 DNA: TGTGCCAGCAGCCGGCGGGACAGTGCGTACGAGCAGTACTTC
clone size: -; V gene: TRBV6-2/TRBV6-3; D gene: -; J gene: TRBJ2-7; CDR3 protein: CASSSGGTGHYEQYF; CDR3 DNA: TGTGCCAGCAGTTCGGGAGGGACAGGGCACTACGAGCAGTACTTC
clone size: once; V gene: TRBV7-2; D gene: TRBD1; J gene: TRBJ2-7; CDR3 protein: CASSLAGQGLYEQYF; CDR3 DNA: TGTGCCAGCAGCTTAGCGGGACAGGGTTTATACGAGCAGTACTTC
clone size: few; V gene: TRBV29-1; D gene: -; J gene: TRBJ2-1; CDR3 protein: CSVEGTESSYNEQFF; CDR3 DNA: TGCAGCGTTGAAGGTACAGAGAGCTCCTACAATGAGCAGTTCTTC
clone size: -; V gene: TRBV5-4; D gene: TRBD1; J gene: TRBJ1-3; CDR3 protein: CASSPGQGSGNTIYF; CDR3 DNA: TGTGCCAGCAGCCCGGGACAGGGCTCTGGAAACACCATATATTTT
clone size: -; V gene: TRBV12-3/TRBV12-4; D gene: TRBD1; J gene: TRBJ1-1; CDR3 protein: CASSGDRAEAFF; CDR3 DNA: TGTGCCAGCAGTGGGGACAGAGCTGAAGCTTTCTTT
clone size: -; V gene: TRBV5-1; D gene: -; J gene: TRBJ2-2; CDR3 protein: CASKAGRELFF; CDR3 DNA: TGCGCCAGCAAGGCGGGCCGGGAGCTGTTTTTT
clone size: -; V gene: TRBV19; D gene: -; J gene: TRBJ2-3; CDR3 protein: CASSPIVPDTQYF; CDR3 DNA: TGTGCCAGTAGTCCCATTGTCCCAGATACGCAGTATTTT
clone size: -; V gene: TRBV7-2; D gene: TRBD2; J gene: TRBJ2-1; CDR3 protein: CASSLVAGAAIEQFF; CDR3 DNA: TGTGCCAGCAGCTTAGTAGCGGGAGCGGCGATAGAGCAGTTCTTC
clone size: few; V gene: TRBV5-4; D gene: -; J gene: TRBJ1-3; CDR3 protein: CASSFYSGNTIYF; CDR3 DNA: TGTGCCAGCAGCTTTTATTCGGGAAACACCATATATTTT
clone size: -; V gene: TRBV15; D gene: TRBD1; J gene: TRBJ1-6; CDR3 protein: CATSSRDSDNSPLHF; CDR3 DNA: TGTGCCACCAGCTCCCGGGACAGCGATAATTCACCCCTCCACTTT
clone size: -; V gene: TRBV3-1/TRBV3-2; D gene: TRBD2; J gene: TRBJ2-3; CDR3 protein: CASSPLAGGSTDTQYF; CDR3 DNA: TGTGCCAGCAGCCCCCTAGCGGGAGGCTCCACAGATACGCAGTATTTT
clone size: -; V gene: TRBV7-9; D gene: -; J gene: TRBJ1-4; CDR3 protein: CASSRSGSNEKLFF; CDR3 DNA: TGTGCCAGCAGCCGCTCCGGGTCGAATGAAAAACTGTTTTTT